The 9 T cell receptor beta chains presented below share a single source sample, sequenced in a study of cytomegalovirus exposure and HLA in healthy donors. The primer mix had 60 Vbeta and 13 Jbeta primers. The assay was immunoSEQ multiplex PCR, and TCRdb's table has in-frame clones only and misses some. This listing includes some 200,000 clones. The sequenced sample consisted of PBMCs. These receptors originate from a woman younger than 35 in good health and CMV-seropositive.

The gene calls are TRBV11-2 and TRBJ2-6; D might be TRBD2 (6 bases). Trimming pared 2 bases from V and 2 bases from J, leaving 16 bases between. Germline V gene sequence: CDR1 SGHAT, CDR2 FQNNGV. This CDR3 contains 18 residues. CDR3 coding DNA: TGTGCCAGCAGCTTAAAGAGGCTAGCGTTGGCTGGGGCCAACGTCCTGACTTTC. Protein: CASSLKRLALAGANVLTF.

The rearrangement links TRBV7-2 to TRBJ2-1; 10 bases align to TRBD1. Germline values: CDR1 SGHTA, CDR2 FQGNSA. V trimming: 5 bases; J trimming: 3 bases; junction bases outside the gene matches: 4. The CDR3 is made up of 15 amino acids. The CDR3 nucleotides are TGTGCCAGCAGCGCCGGGACAGGGGACTACAATGAGCAGTTCTTC. It specifies CASSAGTGDYNEQFF.

The V gene is TRBV15, the J gene TRBJ1-1; D possibly corresponds to TRBD1 (6 bases). The ends were cut back, 3 bases at V and 7 bases at J, with 12 bases in the middle. This CDR3 is built from 13 residues. CDR1 and CDR2 from the germline V gene are LNHNV and YYDKDF (reference sequence). The CDR3 protein is CATSRDSYVEAFF. CDR3 DNA sequence: TGTGCCACCAGCAGGGACAGCTACGTTGAAGCTTTCTTT.

J is TRBJ2-1 and V is TRBV10-1; 11 bases fit TRBD2. This CDR3 comprises 16 residues. Trimming at V came to 3 bases and at J to 4 bases, leaving 5 bases not matched to a gene. The germline V gene encodes CDR1 WNHNN and CDR2 SYGVQD (reference sequence). CDR3 in amino acids: CASSDPTSGAYNEQFF. The CDR3 nucleotides read TGCGCCAGCAGTGATCCGACTAGCGGGGCTTACAATGAGCAGTTCTTC.

The chain links TRBV7-9 to TRBJ1-6; D gene uncertain. Germline CDR1 reads SEHNR; CDR2 reads FQNEAQ (reference sequence). Deletions cut 6 bases from V and 5 bases from J, with 5 bases between. This CDR3 region has 12 residues. This CDR3 is CASSTDNSPLHF. CDR3 coding DNA: TGTGCCAGCAGTACAGATAATTCACCCCTCCACTTT. The variable domain in full, completed from reference TRBV7-9 and TRBJ1-6, reads DTGVSQNPRHKITKRGQNVTFRCDPISEHNRLYWYRQTLGQGPEFLTYFQNEAQLEKSRLLSDRFSAERPKGSFSTLEIQRTEQGDSAMYLCASSTDNSPLHFGNGTRLTVT.

The J gene is TRBJ1-1, the V gene TRBV30; the match to TRBD1 covers 10 bases. Germline CDR1 and CDR2: GTSNPN and SVGIG (reference sequence). Losses at the gene ends were 3 bases for V and 13 bases for J; bases not matched to a gene: 8. The length of the CDR3 is 12 residues. The chain's CDR3 is CAWSGQGVVVFF. Here the CDR3 DNA reads TGTGCCTGGAGCGGACAGGGGGTTGTTGTTTTCTTT.

In nucleotides, the CDR3 is TGTGCCAGCAGTCCTCACCCTAGCGGGGGTTACAATGAGCAGTTCTTC. Its translation: CASSPHPSGGYNEQFF. This chain uses TRBV6-4 with TRBJ2-1, with 10 positions matching TRBD2. The CDR3 is 16 amino acids. Germline values: CDR1 MRHNA, CDR2 SNTAGT. V gave up 5 bases and J gave up 4 bases; unmatched junction bases: 8.

This chain connects TRBV7-8 to TRBJ2-3, with D uncertain. V was cut by 2 bases and J by 8 bases, with 14 bases left in between. CDR1 is SGHVS and CDR2 is FQNEAQ in the germline V gene. The CDR3 is 14 amino acids. The CDR3 spells CASSLNLQAGTQYF. CDR3 sequence (DNA): TGTGCCAGCAGCTTAAATCTGCAGGCCGGTACGCAGTATTTT.

This chain joins TRBV5-4 and TRBJ2-2; 9 bases fit TRBD2. CDR1 is SGHNT, CDR2 YYREEE, per germline (reference sequence). The CDR3 sequence is 16 residues long. The ends lost 1 base at V and 1 base at J; junction bases unmatched: 2. The CDR3 region is CASSLNSGGNTGELFF. The CDR3 bases are TGTGCCAGCAGCTTGAATAGCGGGGGGAACACCGGGGAGCTGTTTTTT.